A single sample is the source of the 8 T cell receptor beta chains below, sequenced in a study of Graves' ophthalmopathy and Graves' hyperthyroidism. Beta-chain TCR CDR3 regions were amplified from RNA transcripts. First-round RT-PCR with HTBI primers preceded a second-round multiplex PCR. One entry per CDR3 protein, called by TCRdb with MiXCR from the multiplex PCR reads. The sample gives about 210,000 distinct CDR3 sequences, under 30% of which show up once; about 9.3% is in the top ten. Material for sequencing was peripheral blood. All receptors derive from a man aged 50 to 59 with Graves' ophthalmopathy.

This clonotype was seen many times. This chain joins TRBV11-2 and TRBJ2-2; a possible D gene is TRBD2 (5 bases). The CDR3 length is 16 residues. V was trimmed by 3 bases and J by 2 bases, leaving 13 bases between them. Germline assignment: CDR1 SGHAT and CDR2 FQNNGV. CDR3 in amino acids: CASSFPGGGNTGELFF. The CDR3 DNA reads TGTGCCAGCAGCTTCCCTGGCGGAGGAAACACCGGGGAGCTGTTTTTT.

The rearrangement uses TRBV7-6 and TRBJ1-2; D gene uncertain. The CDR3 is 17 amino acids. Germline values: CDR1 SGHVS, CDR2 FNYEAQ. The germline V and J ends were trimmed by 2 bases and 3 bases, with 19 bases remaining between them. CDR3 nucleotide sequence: TGTGCCAGCAGCTTATCTGCGGGTGCTCGGCCCCACTATGGCTACACCTTC. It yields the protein CASSLSAGARPHYGYTF. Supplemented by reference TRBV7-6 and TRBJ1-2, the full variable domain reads GAGVSQSPRYKVTKRGQDVALRCDPISGHVSLYWYRQALGQGPEFLTYFNYEAQQDKSGLPNDRFSAERPEGSISTLTIQRTEQRDSAMYRCASSLSAGARPHYGYTFGSGTRLTVV.

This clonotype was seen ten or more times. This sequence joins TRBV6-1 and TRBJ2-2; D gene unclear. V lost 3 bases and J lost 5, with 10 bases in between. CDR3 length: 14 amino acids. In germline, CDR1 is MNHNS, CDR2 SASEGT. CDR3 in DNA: TGTGCCAGCAGTGATATGTCGGTTACCGGGGAGCTGTTTTTT. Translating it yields CASSDMSVTGELFF.

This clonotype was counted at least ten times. The CDR3 is CASSPRLRGTTTYEQYF. The CDR3, as DNA: TGTGCCAGCAGTCCACGATTGAGGGGAACGACCACCTACGAGCAGTACTTC. The rearrangement uses TRBV28 and TRBJ2-7; either TRBD1 or TRBD2 may fit D (5 bases each). The CDR3 loop spans 17 amino acids. CDR1 is MDHEN, CDR2 SYDVKM, per germline. V lost 5 bases, J lost 2 bases, and 22 bases lay in between.

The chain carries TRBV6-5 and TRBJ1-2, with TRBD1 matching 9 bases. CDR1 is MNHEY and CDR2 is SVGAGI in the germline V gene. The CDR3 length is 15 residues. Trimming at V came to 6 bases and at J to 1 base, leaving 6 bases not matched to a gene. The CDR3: CASSYEGQGNYGYTF. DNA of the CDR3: TGTGCCAGCAGCTACGAGGGACAGGGTAACTATGGCTACACCTTC.

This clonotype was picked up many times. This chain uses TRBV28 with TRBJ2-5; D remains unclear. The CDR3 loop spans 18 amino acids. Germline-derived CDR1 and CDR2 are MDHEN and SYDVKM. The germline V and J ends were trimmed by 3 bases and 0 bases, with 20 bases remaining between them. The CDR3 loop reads CASSFPPPGALYQETQYF. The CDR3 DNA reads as TGTGCCAGCAGTTTCCCCCCCCCCGGCGCCTTGTACCAAGAGACCCAGTACTTC. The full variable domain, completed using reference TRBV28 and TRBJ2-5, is DVKVTQSSRYLVKRTGEKVFLECVQDMDHENMFWYRQDPGLGLRLIYFSYDVKMKEKGDIPEGYSVSREKKERFSLILESASTNQTSMYLCASSFPPPGALYQETQYFGPGTRLLVL.

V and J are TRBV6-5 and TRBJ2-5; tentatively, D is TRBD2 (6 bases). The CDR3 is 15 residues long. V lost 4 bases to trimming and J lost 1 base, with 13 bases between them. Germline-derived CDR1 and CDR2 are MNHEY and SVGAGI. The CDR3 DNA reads TGTGCCAGCAGTTCCCAAGAGGGACTCCAAGAGACCCAGTACTTC. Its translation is CASSSQEGLQETQYF.

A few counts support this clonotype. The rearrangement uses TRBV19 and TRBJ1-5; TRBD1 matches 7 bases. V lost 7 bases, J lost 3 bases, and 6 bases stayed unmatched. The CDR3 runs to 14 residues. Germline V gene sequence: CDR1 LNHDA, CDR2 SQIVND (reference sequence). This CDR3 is CASTLQGNNQPQHF. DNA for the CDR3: TGTGCCAGTACCCTACAGGGGAACAATCAGCCCCAGCATTTT.